This T cell receptor (beta chain) appears in the sequencing data of a study of blood T cell repertoires in COVID-19. Study-level information: Italy, Spain and the United States were the sources of the convalescent and acute COVID-19 samples. Sources were T cells, B-cell-depleted T cells, or PBMCs; the material itself was cDNA or gDNA.

This clone has just a few counts. This table comes from immunoSEQ multiplex PCR, and its TCRdb copy is limited to in-frame clones, with some not included. Here the sample spans 65,000 or so clones, roughly 80% being singletons. This CDR3 comprises 15 residues. CDR1 and CDR2 (germline): SGHVS, FQNEAQ. V dropped 4 bases and J dropped 5 bases, with 15 bases sitting between them. Sequenced sample: peripheral blood. V and J are TRBV7-8 and TRBJ2-4, with D unclear. The source is a woman between 50 and 59 years old with active or convalescent COVID-19. CDR3 amino acids: CASSYRRIGENIQYF. CDR3 DNA sequence: TGTGCCAGCAGCTATCGACGTATCGGAGAAAACATTCAGTACTTC. The full variable domain, completed using reference TRBV7-8 and TRBJ2-4, is GAGVSQSPRYKVAKRGQDVALRCDPISGHVSLFWYQQALGQGPEFLTYFQNEAQLDKSGLPSDRFFAERPEGSVSTLKIQRTQQEDSAVYLCASSYRRIGENIQYFGAGTRLSVL.